This is a list of T cell receptor beta chains from one sample in a study of blood T cell repertoires in COVID-19. Clones were sequenced by immunoSEQ multiplex PCR, and TCRdb holds only the in-frame ones, with some missing. The sample holds about 18,000 clones, about four fifths seen once. The source material was peripheral blood. The receptors derive from a man older than 75 with acute or convalescent COVID-19. The CDR3 runs from the conserved cysteine through the conserved F or W. The order of the fields is J gene, V gene, CDR3 protein.

TRBJ1-3,TRBV11-2,CASSRRSDRGSGNTIYF
TRBJ2-2,TRBV5-5,CASSLGGSTGELFF
TRBJ1-3,TRBV19,CARTNSKGQGRNTIYF
TRBJ2-3,TRBV7-2,CASSLARDRGRVTQYF
TRBJ1-5,TRBV5-1,CASSPGQGTDQPQHF
TRBJ2-1,TRBV9,CASSVDGQSYNEQFF
TRBJ2-1,TRBV6-4,CASSGGLGEQFF
TRBJ2-3,TRBV19,CASSMGREDTQYF
TRBJ1-2,TRBV5-1,CASSLVSGGRSGYTF
TRBJ2-1,TRBV24-1,CATSVSGYSYNEQFF
TRBJ2-3,TRBV12-5,CASGSGGNSADTQYF
TRBJ1-2,TRBV7-8,CASSNGTGVGYTF
TRBJ2-3,TRBV5-1,CASSLTGTDTQYF
TRBJ1-5,TRBV7-8,CASSLMSGVGNQPQHF
TRBJ2-5,TRBV11-1,CASVGGGETQYF
TRBJ2-1,TRBV3-1/TRBV3-2,CASSQGAGQNRNEQFF
TRBJ2-2,TRBV30,CARTVTGELFF
TRBJ2-2,TRBV19,CASSTVTRSGELFF
TRBJ1-1,TRBV6-2/TRBV6-3,CASSTERQGKNTEAFF
TRBJ1-5,TRBV2,CASSAGTGVNQPQHF
TRBJ1-3,TRBV5-4,CASSTGHTNSGNTIYF
TRBJ1-2,TRBV7-2,CASSTRTVGYTF
TRBJ2-3,TRBV5-1,CASSFPLAGGPITDTQYF
TRBJ1-6,TRBV27,CASSLRRRGDSPLHF
TRBJ1-5,TRBV6-2/TRBV6-3,CASSYVDRNQPQHF
TRBJ1-1,TRBV9,CASSVARGHTTEAFF
TRBJ2-7,TRBV12-2,CASRFGPFRDRGF
TRBJ2-3,TRBV5-4,CASSLAGIGTDTQYF
TRBJ1-2,TRBV10-3,CAISESTGGADGYTF
TRBJ1-5,TRBV6-6,CASHPTGVAQPQHF
TRBJ1-6,TRBV7-2,CASSLWIRGSYNSPLHF
TRBJ1-5,TRBV10-1,CASSAGQAGNQPQHF
TRBJ2-7,TRBV2,CASSDQDYEQYF
TRBJ2-5,TRBV4-1,CASSQGLGQGEETQYF
TRBJ1-3,TRBV18,CASSLDRDGNTIYF
TRBJ2-5,TRBV7-2,CASSLAGGRGQETQYF
TRBJ1-5,TRBV18,CASSSGQGLQPQHF
TRBJ1-2,TRBV6-5,CASSPTGPQGVGYTF
TRBJ1-4,TRBV7-2,CASRGGQGTNEKLFF
TRBJ1-4,TRBV6-5,CASSYSDRGEKLFF
TRBJ1-2,TRBV7-2,CASSLKGGPASNYGYTF
TRBJ2-7,TRBV19,CASSIPGGTYEQYF